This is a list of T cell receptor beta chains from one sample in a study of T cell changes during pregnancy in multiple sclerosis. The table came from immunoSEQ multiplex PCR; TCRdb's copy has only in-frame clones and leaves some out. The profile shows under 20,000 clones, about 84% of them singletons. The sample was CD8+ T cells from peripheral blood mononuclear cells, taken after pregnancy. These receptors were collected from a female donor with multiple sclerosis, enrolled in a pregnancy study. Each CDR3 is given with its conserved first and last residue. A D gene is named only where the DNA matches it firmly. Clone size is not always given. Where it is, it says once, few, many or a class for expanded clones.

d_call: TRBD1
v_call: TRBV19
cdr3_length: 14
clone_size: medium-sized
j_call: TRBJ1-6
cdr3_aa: CASRPGQDVSPLHF
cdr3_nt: TGTGCCAGTAGGCCGGGACAGGACGTTTCACCCCTCCACTTT

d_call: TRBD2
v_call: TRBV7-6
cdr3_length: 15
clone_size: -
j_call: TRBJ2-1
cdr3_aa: CASSLGLAGYNEQFF
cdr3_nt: TGTGCCAGCAGCCTTGGACTAGCGGGATACAATGAGCAGTTCTTC

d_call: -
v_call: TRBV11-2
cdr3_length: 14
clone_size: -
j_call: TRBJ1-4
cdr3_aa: CASSLRAPGEKLFF
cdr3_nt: TGTGCCAGCAGCTTAAGGGCCCCGGGGGAAAAACTGTTTTTT

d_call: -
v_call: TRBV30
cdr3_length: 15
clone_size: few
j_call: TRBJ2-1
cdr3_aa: CAWSVQGQDYNEQFF
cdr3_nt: TGTGCCTGGAGTGTACAAGGCCAGGACTACAATGAGCAGTTCTTC

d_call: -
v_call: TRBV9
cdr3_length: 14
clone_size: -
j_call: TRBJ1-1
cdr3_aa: CASSVGDSNTEAFF
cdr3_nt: TGTGCCAGCAGCGTTGGTGACTCCAACACTGAAGCTTTCTTT

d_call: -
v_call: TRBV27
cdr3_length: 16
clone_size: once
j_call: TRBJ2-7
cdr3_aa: CASSLSETASSYEQYF
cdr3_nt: TGTGCCAGCAGTTTATCTGAGACTGCCAGCTCCTACGAGCAGTACTTC

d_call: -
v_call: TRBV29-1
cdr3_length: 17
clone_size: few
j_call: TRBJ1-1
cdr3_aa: CSVPGWVVREEDTEAFF
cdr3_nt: TGCAGCGTTCCGGGGTGGGTAGTTAGAGAAGAGGACACTGAAGCTTTCTTT

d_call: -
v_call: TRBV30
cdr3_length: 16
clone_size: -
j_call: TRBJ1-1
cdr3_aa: CAWDSQGHSLDTEAFF
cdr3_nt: TGTGCCTGGGACAGCCAGGGACACTCGCTCGACACTGAAGCTTTCTTT

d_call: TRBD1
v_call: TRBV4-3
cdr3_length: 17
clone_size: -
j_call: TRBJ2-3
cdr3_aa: CASSLKNPGQGGDTQYF
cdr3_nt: TGCGCCAGCAGCCTTAAAAACCCGGGACAGGGCGGAGATACGCAGTATTTT

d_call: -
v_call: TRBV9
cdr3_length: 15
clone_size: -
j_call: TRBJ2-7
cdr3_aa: CASSVRVLGSYEQYF
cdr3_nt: TGTGCCAGCAGCGTCAGGGTTCTAGGCTCCTACGAGCAGTACTTC

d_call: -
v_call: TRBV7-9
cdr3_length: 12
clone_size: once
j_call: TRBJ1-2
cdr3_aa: CASSPGLNGYTF
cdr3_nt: TGTGCCAGCAGCCCTGGGCTTAATGGCTACACCTTC

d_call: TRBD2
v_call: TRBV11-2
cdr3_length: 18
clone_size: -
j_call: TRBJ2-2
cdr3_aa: CASRFIAGTPKGTGELFF
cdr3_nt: TGTGCCAGCAGGTTTATAGCGGGAACCCCGAAAGGGACCGGGGAGCTGTTTTTT

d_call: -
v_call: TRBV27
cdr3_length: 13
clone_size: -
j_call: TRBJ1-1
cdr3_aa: CASSLGPNTEAFF
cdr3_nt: TGTGCCAGCAGTTTAGGGCCGAACACTGAAGCTTTCTTT

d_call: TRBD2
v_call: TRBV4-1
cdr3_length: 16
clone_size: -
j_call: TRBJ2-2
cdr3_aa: CASSQTGLAGPGELFF
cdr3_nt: TGCGCCAGCAGCCAAACGGGACTAGCGGGGCCCGGGGAGCTGTTTTTT

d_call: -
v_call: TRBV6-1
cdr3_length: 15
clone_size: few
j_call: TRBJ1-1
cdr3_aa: CASINPGTKNTEAFF
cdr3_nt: TGTGCCAGCATCAACCCCGGGACAAAGAACACTGAAGCTTTCTTT

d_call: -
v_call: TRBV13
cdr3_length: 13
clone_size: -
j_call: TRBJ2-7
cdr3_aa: CASSSSESYEQYF
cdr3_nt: TGTGCCAGCAGCTCATCGGAGTCCTACGAGCAGTACTTC

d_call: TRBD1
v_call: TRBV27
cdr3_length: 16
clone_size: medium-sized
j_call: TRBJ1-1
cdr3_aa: CASSPGQGFVRTEAFF
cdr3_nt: TGTGCCAGCAGTCCCGGACAGGGGTTCGTTCGGACTGAAGCTTTCTTT

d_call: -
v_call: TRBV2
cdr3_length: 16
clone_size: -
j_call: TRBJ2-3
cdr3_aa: CASTPTGAGFTDTQYF
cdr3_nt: TGTGCCAGCACCCCTACCGGGGCGGGATTCACAGATACGCAGTATTTT

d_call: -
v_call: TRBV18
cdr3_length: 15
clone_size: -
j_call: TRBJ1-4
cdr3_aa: CASSPSARANEKLFF
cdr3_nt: TGTGCCAGCTCACCTAGTGCGAGGGCCAATGAAAAACTGTTTTTT

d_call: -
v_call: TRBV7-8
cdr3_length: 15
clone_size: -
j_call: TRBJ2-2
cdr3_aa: CASSALDSYTGELFF
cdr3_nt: TGTGCCAGCAGCGCCCTCGACTCGTACACCGGGGAGCTGTTTTTT

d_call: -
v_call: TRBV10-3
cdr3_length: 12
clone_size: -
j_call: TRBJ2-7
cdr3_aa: CAISVGTGEQYF
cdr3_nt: TGTGCCATCAGTGTAGGAACAGGCGAGCAGTACTTC

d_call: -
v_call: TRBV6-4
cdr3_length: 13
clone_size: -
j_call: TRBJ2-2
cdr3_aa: CASSDELTGELFF
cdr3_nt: TGTGCCAGCAGTGACGAACTCACCGGGGAGCTGTTTTTT

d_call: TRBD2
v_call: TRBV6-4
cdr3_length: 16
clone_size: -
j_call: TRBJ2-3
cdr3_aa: CASSDSSGSDTDTQYF
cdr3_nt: TGTGCCAGCAGTGACTCAAGCGGGAGCGACACAGATACGCAGTATTTT

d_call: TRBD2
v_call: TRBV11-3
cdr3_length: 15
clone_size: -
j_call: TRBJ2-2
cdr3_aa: CASSPGGDLTGELFF
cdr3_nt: TGTGCCAGCAGCCCGGGAGGCGACTTGACCGGGGAGCTGTTTTTT

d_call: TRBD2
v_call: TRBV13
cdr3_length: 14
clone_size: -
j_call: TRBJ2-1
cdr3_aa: CASSLGTSGNEQFF
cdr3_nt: TGTGCCAGCAGCTTAGGGACTAGCGGCAATGAGCAGTTCTTC

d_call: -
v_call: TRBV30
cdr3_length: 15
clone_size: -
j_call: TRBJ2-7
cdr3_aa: CAWSVLSASRYEQYF
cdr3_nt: TGTGCCTGGAGTGTACTTAGCGCGTCCCGTTACGAGCAGTACTTC

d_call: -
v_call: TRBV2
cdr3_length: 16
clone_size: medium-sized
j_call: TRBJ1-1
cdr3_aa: CASSEEAGRRNWEAFF
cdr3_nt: TGTGCCAGCAGTGAAGAGGCAGGGAGGAGAAATTGGGAAGCTTTCTTT

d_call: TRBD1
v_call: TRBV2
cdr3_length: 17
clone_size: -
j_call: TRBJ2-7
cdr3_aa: CASSDENAGTGAYEQYF
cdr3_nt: TGTGCCAGCAGTGACGAAAACGCCGGGACAGGGGCCTACGAGCAGTACTTC

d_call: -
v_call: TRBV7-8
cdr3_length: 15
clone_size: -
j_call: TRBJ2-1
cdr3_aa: CASSLGEVASNEQFF
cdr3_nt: TGTGCCAGCAGCTTAGGAGAGGTTGCGAGCAATGAGCAGTTCTTC

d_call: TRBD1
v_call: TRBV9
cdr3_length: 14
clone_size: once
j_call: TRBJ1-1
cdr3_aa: CASSVHRGGTEAFF
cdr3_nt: TGTGCCAGCAGCGTCCACAGGGGCGGTACTGAAGCTTTCTTT

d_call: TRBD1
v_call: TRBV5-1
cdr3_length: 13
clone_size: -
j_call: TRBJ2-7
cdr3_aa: CASSWTGEGEQYF
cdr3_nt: TGCGCCAGCAGCTGGACAGGGGAGGGGGAGCAGTACTTC

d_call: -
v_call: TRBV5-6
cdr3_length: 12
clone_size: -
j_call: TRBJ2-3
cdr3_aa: CASSSGVDTQYF
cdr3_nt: TGTGCCAGCAGCTCGGGGGTAGATACGCAGTATTTT

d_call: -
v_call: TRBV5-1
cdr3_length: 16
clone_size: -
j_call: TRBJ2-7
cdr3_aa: CASSPEGDSASYEQYF
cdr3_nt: TGCGCCAGCAGCCCGGAGGGGGACAGTGCCTCCTACGAGCAGTACTTC

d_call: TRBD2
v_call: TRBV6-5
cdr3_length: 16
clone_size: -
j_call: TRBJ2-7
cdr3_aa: CASSYTNLAGANEQYF
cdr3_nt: TGTGCCAGCAGTTATACAAATTTAGCGGGGGCCAACGAGCAGTACTTC

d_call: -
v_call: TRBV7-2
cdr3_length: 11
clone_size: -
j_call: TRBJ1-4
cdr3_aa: CASSDSEKLFF
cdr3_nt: TGTGCCAGCAGCGACAGTGAAAAACTGTTTTTT

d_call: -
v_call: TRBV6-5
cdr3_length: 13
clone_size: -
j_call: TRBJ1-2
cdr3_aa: CASSLAANYGYTF
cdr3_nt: TGTGCCAGCAGCCTAGCTGCTAACTATGGCTACACCTTC

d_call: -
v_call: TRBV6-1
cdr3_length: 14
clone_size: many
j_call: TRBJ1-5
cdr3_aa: CASSEGRGWQPQHF
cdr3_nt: TGTGCCAGCAGTGAAGGGAGGGGATGGCAGCCCCAGCATTTT

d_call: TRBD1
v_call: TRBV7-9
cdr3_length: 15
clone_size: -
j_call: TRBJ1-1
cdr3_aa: CASSLAEGAVTEAFF
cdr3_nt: TGTGCCAGCAGCTTAGCGGAGGGGGCGGTCACTGAAGCTTTCTTT

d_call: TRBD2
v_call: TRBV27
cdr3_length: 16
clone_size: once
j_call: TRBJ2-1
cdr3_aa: CASSLLAGGPENEQFF
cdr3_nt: TGTGCCAGCAGTTTACTAGCGGGAGGGCCGGAAAATGAGCAGTTCTTC

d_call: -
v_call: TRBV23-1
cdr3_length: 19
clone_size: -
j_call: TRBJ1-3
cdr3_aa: CASSRRVASVLGGGNTIYF
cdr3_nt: TGCGCCAGCAGTCGTCGTGTGGCTAGTGTCTTGGGTGGAGGAAACACCATATATTTT

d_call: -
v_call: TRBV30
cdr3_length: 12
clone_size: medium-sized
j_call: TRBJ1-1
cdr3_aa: CAWGGTDTEAFF
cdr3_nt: TGTGCCTGGGGAGGTACGGACACTGAAGCTTTCTTT

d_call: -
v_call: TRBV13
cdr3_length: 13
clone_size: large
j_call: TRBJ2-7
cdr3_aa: CASSLGQGGEQYF
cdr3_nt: TGTGCCAGCAGCTTAGGACAGGGTGGCGAGCAGTACTTC

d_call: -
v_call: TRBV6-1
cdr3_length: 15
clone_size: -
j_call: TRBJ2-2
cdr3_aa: CASSEADRGSGELFF
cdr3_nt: TGTGCCAGCAGTGAAGCAGATAGAGGGTCCGGGGAGCTGTTTTTT

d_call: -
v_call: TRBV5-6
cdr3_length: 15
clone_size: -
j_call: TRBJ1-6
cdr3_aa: CASSRTGTFNSPLHF
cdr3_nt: TGTGCCAGCAGCAGAACCGGGACATTTAATTCACCCCTCCACTTT

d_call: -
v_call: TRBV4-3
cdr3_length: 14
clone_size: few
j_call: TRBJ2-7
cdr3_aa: CASSQGDRLYEQYF
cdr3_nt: TGCGCCAGCAGCCAAGGAGACAGGCTCTACGAGCAGTACTTC

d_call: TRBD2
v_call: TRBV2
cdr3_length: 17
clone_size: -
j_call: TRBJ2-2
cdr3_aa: CASSGPWASGSTGELFF
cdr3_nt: TGTGCCAGCAGTGGACCCTGGGCTAGCGGGAGCACCGGGGAGCTGTTTTTT

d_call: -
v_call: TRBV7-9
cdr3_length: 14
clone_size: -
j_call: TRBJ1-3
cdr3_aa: CASSFTFGRNTIYF
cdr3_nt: TGTGCCAGCAGCTTTACTTTCGGGAGAAACACCATATATTTT

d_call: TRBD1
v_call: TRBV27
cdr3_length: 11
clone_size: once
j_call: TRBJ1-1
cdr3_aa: CASKGGAEAFF
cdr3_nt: TGTGCCAGTAAAGGGGGCGCTGAAGCTTTCTTT

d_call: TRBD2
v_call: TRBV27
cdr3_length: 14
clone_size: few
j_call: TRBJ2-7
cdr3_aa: CASRPAGEVSEQYF
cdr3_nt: TGTGCCAGCAGGCCAGCGGGAGAAGTTTCCGAGCAGTACTTC